Listed here are 12 T cell receptor beta chains from one sample, sequenced in a study of post-analysis software for immune sequencing data. Overall study results and limits: With TRBV5-6, TRBV5-1 and TRBV20-1 included, about five TRBV segments were more frequent in patients than in controls.

Antigens of these TCRs are unknown. The authors incorporated unique molecular identifiers into the TCR beta cDNA libraries. TCRdb reprocessed the PCR reads with MiXCR, giving one entry per CDR3 protein. The table has over 300,000 distinct CDR3 sequences, 30% to 45% seen once; the top ten hold around an eighth. Sequences were obtained from blood. All receptors derive from a girl under 18 with multiple sclerosis.

The rearrangement joins TRBV18 to TRBJ2-3, with 7 bases aligning to TRBD1. Germline-derived CDR1 and CDR2 are KGHSH and LQKENI. J lost 9 bases, V lost 0 bases, and 0 bases had no gene match. CDR3 size: 12 residues. CDR3 sequence: CASSPPGQTQYF. The CDR3 DNA sequence: TGTGCCAGCTCACCACCGGGACAGACGCAGTATTTT.

This clonotype was observed a handful of times. V gene TRBV11-2 combines with J gene TRBJ1-5, with D possibly being TRBD1 (5 bases). Per the germline V gene, CDR1 is SGHAT and CDR2 is FQNNGV. Trimming pared 3 bases from V and 4 bases from J, leaving 7 bases between. The CDR3 extends over 13 amino acids. CDR3 in amino acids: CASSFGANQPQHF. DNA of the CDR3: TGTGCCAGCAGCTTCGGGGCGAATCAGCCCCAGCATTTT. Using reference TRBV11-2 and TRBJ1-5 for the parts outside the CDR3, the full variable domain is EAGVAQSPRYKIIEKRQSVAFWCNPISGHATLYWYQQILGQGPKLLIQFQNNGVVDDSQLPKDRFSAERLKGVDSTLKIQPAKLEDSAVYLCASSFGANQPQHFGDGTRLSIL.

This clonotype was seen a few times. The J gene is TRBJ2-1, the V gene TRBV30; tentatively, D is TRBD1 (5 bases). V lost 4 bases and J lost 2, with 12 bases in between. Looked up from germline, CDR1 is GTSNPN and CDR2 is SVGIG (reference sequence). This CDR3 has 14 amino acids. The CDR3 DNA follows: TGTGCCTGGAATAGCAGGGTCCCCTACAATGAGCAGTTCTTC. The encoded protein is CAWNSRVPYNEQFF.

J is TRBJ2-3 and V is TRBV11-2; a possible D gene is TRBD2 (5 bases). Germline CDR1 and CDR2: SGHAT and FQNNGV. Trimming took off 4 bases at V and 6 bases at J, with 17 bases between the two ends. This CDR3 is 15 amino acids long. DNA for the CDR3: TGTGCCAGCAGCTCCACTAGAGGATTATTGGATACGCAGTATTTT. Translating gives CASSSTRGLLDTQYF.

The chain recombines TRBV27 with TRBJ2-3, with 9 bases matching TRBD2. The CDR3 extends over 15 amino acids. With 6 bases clipped from V and 6 bases from J, the junction kept 10 bases outside the gene matches. In germline, CDR1 is MNHEY, CDR2 SMNVEV (reference sequence). CDR3: CASSETSGPRDTQYF. In nucleotides, the CDR3 is TGTGCCAGCAGCGAGACTAGCGGCCCCAGGGATACGCAGTATTTT.

The chain combines TRBV7-6 with TRBJ2-1, with 9 bases lining up with TRBD2. Germline V gene lookup returns CDR1 SGHVS and CDR2 FNYEAQ. The CDR3 contains 14 residues. The trim removed 4 bases at V and 8 bases at J, leaving 6 bases unmatched. CDR3 region: CASSSRGGQDEQFF. CDR3 sequence (DNA): TGTGCCAGCAGCTCGCGGGGGGGCCAAGATGAGCAGTTCTTC.

This clonotype came up a few times. This chain connects TRBV20-1 to TRBJ2-7, with a weak D call TRBD1 (5 bases). Germline-derived CDR1 and CDR2 are DFQATT and SNEGSKA (reference sequence). The V end was cut by 0 bases, the J end by 1 base, with 16 bases between. The CDR3 is made up of 16 amino acids. The CDR3 DNA reads as TGCAGTGCTAGAGACCCCCGACAGTCACTATCCTACGAGCAGTACTTC. Its protein is CSARDPRQSLSYEQYF.

V usage is TRBV6-5 and J usage is TRBJ1-3; D gene unclear. The CDR3 is 15 residues long. The V gene lost 2 bases and the J gene lost 4 bases, with 12 bases spanning the gap. Per germline, CDR1 MNHEY and CDR2 SVGAGI. The CDR3 here is CASSYAPPGGNTIYF. The CDR3 DNA reads TGTGCCAGCAGTTACGCACCACCGGGCGGAAACACCATATATTTT.

This clonotype was seen a single time. This chain joins TRBV5-1 and TRBJ1-1, with a weak D call TRBD1 (6 bases). The V gene lost 0 bases and the J gene lost 5 bases, with 26 bases spanning the gap. The germline gives CDR1 SGHRS, CDR2 YFSETQ. This CDR3 comprises 19 residues. This CDR3 reads CASSLAGHGGSPGGTEAFF. The CDR3 coding sequence is TGCGCCAGCAGCTTGGCGGGACACGGAGGTAGCCCGGGAGGGACTGAAGCTTTCTTT. The full variable domain, with the rest looked up from reference TRBV5-1 and TRBJ1-1, is KAGVTQTPRYLIKTRGQQVTLSCSPISGHRSVSWYQQTPGQGLQFLFEYFSETQRNKGNFPGRFSGRQFSNSRSEMNVSTLELGDSALYLCASSLAGHGGSPGGTEAFFGQGTRLTVV.

This clonotype occurred once. This chain joins TRBV20-1 and TRBJ1-5; 7 nucleotides agree with TRBD1. This CDR3 comprises 13 residues. Germline assignment: CDR1 DFQATT and CDR2 SNEGSKA (reference sequence). V trimming: 5 bases; J trimming: 7 bases; junction bases outside the gene matches: 8. The DNA for the CDR3 is TGCAGTGCTGGACAGACAGGGACCCAGCCCCAGCATTTT. It encodes CSAGQTGTQPQHF.

J is TRBJ2-3 and V is TRBV20-1; no clear D gene. The germline V gene encodes CDR1 DFQATT and CDR2 SNEGSKA (reference sequence). The CDR3 loop spans 12 amino acids. The V end lost 8 bases, the J end lost 4 bases, and 13 bases lay between the germline ends. The CDR3 nucleotides read TGCAGTCCAAGCGATCCTCCAGATACGCAGTATTTT. The encoded protein is CSPSDPPDTQYF.

This clonotype occurred a few times. The chain joins TRBV2 to TRBJ2-1; D remains unclear. Trimming pared 2 bases from V and 0 bases from J, leaving 8 bases between. Germline-derived CDR1 and CDR2 are SNHLY and FYNNEI. This CDR3 is 15 amino acids long. As DNA, the CDR3 is TGTGCCAGCAGTGAACTGGCAGTCTCCTACAATGAGCAGTTCTTC. Protein: CASSELAVSYNEQFF.